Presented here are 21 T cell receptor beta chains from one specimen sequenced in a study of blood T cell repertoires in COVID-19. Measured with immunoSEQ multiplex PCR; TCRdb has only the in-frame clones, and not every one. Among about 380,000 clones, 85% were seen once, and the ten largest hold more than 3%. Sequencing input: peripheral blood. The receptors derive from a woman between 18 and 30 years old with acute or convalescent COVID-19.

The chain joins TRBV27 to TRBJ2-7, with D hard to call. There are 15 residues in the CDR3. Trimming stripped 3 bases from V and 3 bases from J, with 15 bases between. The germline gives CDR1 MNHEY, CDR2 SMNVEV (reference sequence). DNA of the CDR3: TGTGCCAGCAGTTTCCGAGCTCCCGCCCGCTACGAGCAGTACTTC. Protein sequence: CASSFRAPARYEQYF.

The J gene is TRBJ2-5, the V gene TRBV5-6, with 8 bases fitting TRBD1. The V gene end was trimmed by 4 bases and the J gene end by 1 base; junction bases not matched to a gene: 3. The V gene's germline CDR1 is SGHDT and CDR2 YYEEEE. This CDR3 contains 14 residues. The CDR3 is CASSQDRGQETQYF. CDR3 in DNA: TGTGCCAGCAGCCAAGACAGGGGCCAAGAGACCCAGTACTTC. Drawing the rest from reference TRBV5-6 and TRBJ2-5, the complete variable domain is DAGVTQSPTHLIKTRGQQVTLRCSPKSGHDTVSWYQQALGQGPQFIFQYYEEEERQRGNFPDRFSGHQFPNYSSELNVNALLLGDSALYLCASSQDRGQETQYFGPGTRLLVL.

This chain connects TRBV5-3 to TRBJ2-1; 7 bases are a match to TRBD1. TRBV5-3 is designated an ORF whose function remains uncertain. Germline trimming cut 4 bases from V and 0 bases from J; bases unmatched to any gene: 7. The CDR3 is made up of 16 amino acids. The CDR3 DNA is TGTGCCAGAAGCGAGGGGACAGCTAACTCCTACAATGAGCAGTTCTTC. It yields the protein CARSEGTANSYNEQFF.

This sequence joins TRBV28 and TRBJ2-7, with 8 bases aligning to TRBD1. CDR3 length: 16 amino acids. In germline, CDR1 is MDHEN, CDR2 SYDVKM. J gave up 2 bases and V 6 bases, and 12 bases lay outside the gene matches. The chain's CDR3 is CASSSLGQGPPYEQYF. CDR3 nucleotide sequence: TGTGCCAGCAGCTCACTCGGACAGGGCCCTCCCTACGAGCAGTACTTC. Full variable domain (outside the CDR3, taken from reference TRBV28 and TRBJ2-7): DVKVTQSSRYLVKRTGEKVFLECVQDMDHENMFWYRQDPGLGLRLIYFSYDVKMKEKGDIPEGYSVSREKKERFSLILESASTNQTSMYLCASSSLGQGPPYEQYFGPGTRLTVT.

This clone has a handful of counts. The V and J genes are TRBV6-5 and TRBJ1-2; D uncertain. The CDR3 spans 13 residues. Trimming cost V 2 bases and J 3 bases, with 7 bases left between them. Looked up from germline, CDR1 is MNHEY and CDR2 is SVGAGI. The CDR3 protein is CASSYGGYYGYTF. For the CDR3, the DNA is TGTGCCAGCAGTTACGGCGGCTACTATGGCTACACCTTC.

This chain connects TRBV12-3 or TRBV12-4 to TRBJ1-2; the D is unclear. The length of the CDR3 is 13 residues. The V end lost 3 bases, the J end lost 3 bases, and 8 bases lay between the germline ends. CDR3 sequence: CASSFKQYYGYTF. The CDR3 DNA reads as TGTGCCAGCAGTTTTAAACAGTACTATGGCTACACCTTC.

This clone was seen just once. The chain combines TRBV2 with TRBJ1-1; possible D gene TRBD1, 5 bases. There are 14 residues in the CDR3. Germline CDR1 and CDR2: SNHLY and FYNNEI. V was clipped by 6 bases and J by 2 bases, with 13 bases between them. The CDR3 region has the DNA TGTGCCAGCAGGGTCGTGGGGGGTAACACTGAAGCTTTCTTT. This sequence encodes CASRVVGGNTEAFF.

As DNA, the CDR3 is TGTGCCAGCAACCCCGCCGGGGGCACTGAAGCTTTCTTT. It translates to CASNPAGGTEAFF. V and J are TRBV9 and TRBJ1-1; perhaps TRBD1 as D (5 bases). The CDR3 contains 13 residues. Germline CDR1 SGDLS, CDR2 YYNGEE. V was shortened by 6 bases and J by 4 bases, with 13 bases between the two germline ends.

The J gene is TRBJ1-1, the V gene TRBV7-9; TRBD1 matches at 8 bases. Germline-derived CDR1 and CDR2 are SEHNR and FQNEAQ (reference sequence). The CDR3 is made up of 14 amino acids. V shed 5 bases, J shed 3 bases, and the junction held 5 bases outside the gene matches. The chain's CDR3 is CASSPGQGDTEAFF. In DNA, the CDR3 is TGTGCCAGCAGCCCTGGACAGGGCGACACTGAAGCTTTCTTT.

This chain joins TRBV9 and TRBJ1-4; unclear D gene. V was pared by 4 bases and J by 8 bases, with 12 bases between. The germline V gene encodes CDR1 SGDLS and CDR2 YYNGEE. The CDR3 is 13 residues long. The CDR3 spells CASSRPGGEKLFF. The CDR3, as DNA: TGTGCCAGCAGCCGCCCAGGTGGAGAAAAACTGTTTTTT.

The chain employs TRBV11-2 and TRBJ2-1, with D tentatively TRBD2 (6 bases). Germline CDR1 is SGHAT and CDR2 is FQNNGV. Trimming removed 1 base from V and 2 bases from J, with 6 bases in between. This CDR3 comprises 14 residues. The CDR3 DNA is TGTGCCAGCAGCTTAGGGAGGGCCTACAATGAGCAGTTCTTC. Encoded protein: CASSLGRAYNEQFF.

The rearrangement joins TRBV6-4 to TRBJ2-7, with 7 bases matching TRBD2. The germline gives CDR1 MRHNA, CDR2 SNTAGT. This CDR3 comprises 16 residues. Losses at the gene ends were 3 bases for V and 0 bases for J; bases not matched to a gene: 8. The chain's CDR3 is CASSEQAGSSSYEQYF. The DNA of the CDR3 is TGTGCCAGCAGTGAACAAGCGGGGTCGAGCTCCTACGAGCAGTACTTC.

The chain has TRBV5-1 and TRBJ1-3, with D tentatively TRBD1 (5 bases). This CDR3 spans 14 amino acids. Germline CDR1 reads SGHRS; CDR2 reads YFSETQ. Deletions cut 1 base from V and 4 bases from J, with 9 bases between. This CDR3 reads CASSLFAGGNTIYF. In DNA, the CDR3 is TGCGCCAGCAGCTTGTTTGCAGGGGGAAACACCATATATTTT.

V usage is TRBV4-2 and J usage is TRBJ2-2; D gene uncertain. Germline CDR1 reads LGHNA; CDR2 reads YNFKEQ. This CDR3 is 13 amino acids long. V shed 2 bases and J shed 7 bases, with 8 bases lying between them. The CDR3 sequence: CASSQLLLGELFF. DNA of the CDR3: TGTGCCAGCAGCCAACTACTACTCGGGGAGCTGTTTTTT.

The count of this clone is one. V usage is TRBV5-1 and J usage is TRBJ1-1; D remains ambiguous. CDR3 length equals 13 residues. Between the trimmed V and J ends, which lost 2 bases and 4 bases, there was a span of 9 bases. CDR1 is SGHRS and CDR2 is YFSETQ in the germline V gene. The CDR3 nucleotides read TGCGCCAGCAGCTTCGAGGTTCGCACTGAAGCTTTCTTT. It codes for CASSFEVRTEAFF.

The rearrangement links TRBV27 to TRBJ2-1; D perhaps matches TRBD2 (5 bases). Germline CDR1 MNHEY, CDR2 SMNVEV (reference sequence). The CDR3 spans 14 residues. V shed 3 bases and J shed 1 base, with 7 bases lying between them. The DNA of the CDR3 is TGTGCCAGCAGTTTGGAGGTATCCTACAATGAGCAGTTCTTC. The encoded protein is CASSLEVSYNEQFF.

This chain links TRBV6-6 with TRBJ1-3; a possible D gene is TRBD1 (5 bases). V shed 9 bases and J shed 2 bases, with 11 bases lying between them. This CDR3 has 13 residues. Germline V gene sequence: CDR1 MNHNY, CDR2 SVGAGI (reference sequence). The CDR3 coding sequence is TGTGCCAGTGGGCCAGGGACTGGAAACACCATATATTTT. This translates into CASGPGTGNTIYF.

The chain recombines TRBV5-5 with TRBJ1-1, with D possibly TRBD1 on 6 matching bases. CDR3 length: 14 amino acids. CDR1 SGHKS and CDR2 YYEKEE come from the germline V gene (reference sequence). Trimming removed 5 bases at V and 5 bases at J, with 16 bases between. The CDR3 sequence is CASRSTWGPTEAFF. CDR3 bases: TGTGCCAGCAGATCAACGTGGGGGCCTACTGAAGCTTTCTTT.

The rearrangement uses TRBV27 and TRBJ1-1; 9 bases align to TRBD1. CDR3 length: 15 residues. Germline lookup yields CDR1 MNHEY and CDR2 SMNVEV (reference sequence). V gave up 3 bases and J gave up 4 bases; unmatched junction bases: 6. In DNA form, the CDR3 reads TGTGCCAGCAGTTTGGGACAGGGAGTGCGCACTGAAGCTTTCTTT. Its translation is CASSLGQGVRTEAFF.

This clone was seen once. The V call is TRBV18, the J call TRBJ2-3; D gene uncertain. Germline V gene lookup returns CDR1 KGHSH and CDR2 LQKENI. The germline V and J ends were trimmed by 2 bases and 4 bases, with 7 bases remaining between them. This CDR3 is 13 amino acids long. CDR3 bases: TGTGCCAGCTCACCATTCCAGTCAGATACGCAGTATTTT. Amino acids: CASSPFQSDTQYF. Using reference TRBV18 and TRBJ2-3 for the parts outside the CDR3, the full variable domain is NAGVMQNPRHLVRRRGQEARLRCSPMKGHSHVYWYRQLPEEGLKFMVYLQKENIIDESGMPKERFSAEFPKEGPSILRIQQVVRGDSAAYFCASSPFQSDTQYFGPGTRLTVL.

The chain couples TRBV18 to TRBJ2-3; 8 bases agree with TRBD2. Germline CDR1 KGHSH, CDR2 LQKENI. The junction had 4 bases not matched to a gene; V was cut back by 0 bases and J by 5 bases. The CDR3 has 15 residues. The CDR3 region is CASSPPAGDIDTQYF. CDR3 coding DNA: TGTGCCAGCTCACCACCAGCGGGGGACATAGATACGCAGTATTTT. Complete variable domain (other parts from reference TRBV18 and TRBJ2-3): NAGVMQNPRHLVRRRGQEARLRCSPMKGHSHVYWYRQLPEEGLKFMVYLQKENIIDESGMPKERFSAEFPKEGPSILRIQQVVRGDSAAYFCASSPPAGDIDTQYFGPGTRLTVL.